This T cell receptor beta chain was identified during a study of blood T cell repertoires in COVID-19. This clone turned up a few times. In the authors' workflow: Estimated nucleated cell counts came from reference gene primer amplification. Libraries were prepared by immunoSEQ multiplex PCR; TCRdb keeps only in-frame clonotypes and omits some of them. Clone size and the V and J calls come from that table; the DNA yielded D and trimming. This sample has more than 300,000 clones, with 70% to 90% found just once. The germline V gene has CDR1 WNHNN and CDR2 SYGVQD (reference sequence). Trimming cost V 4 bases and J 3 bases, with 13 bases left between them. This CDR3 comprises 14 residues.

This receptor was obtained from a young woman who had recovered from COVID-19. Sequenced input: PBMCs or T cells enriched from blood (not recorded which). The chain employs TRBV10-1 and TRBJ2-7; D perhaps matches TRBD2 (5 bases). CDR3 loop: CASSGGLEGYEQYF. In nucleotides, the CDR3 is TGCGCCAGCAGTGGAGGACTGGAAGGCTACGAGCAGTACTTC.